These 8 T cell receptor beta chains originate from one sample sequenced in a study of Ad26.COV2.S vaccination and SARS-CoV-2 variants. Clones were sequenced by immunoSEQ multiplex PCR, and TCRdb holds only the in-frame ones, with some missing. The sample lists about 370,000 clones, about 91% seen once, with under 2% in the top ten. Treatment indicated: some 19 received Ad26.COV2.S at low or high dose, single or two shots; about 5 received placebo; per-sample allocation not given. Sampling occurred on day 63 after the first vaccine or placebo injection. The specimen was peripheral blood, collected in a trial of Ad26.COV2.S vaccine versus placebo. The receptors here all came from a person aged 18-60 years who received the Ad26.COV2.S COVID-19 vaccine or a placebo.

This chain links TRBV3-1 (or the pseudogene TRBV3-2) with TRBJ1-4; 7 nucleotides line up with TRBD1. There are 14 residues in the CDR3. Germline CDR1 and CDR2: LGHDT and YNNKEL (reference sequence). J was trimmed by 8 bases and V by 2 bases; bases with no gene match: 5. This CDR3 is CASSQRQGAEKLFF. The CDR3 DNA is TGTGCCAGCAGCCAACGACAGGGCGCGGAAAAACTGTTTTTT.

The rearrangement uses TRBV4-1 and TRBJ2-1; D possibly corresponds to TRBD2 (6 bases). V gave up 4 bases and J gave up 12 bases, with 25 bases separating them. Germline CDR1 and CDR2: MGHRA and YSYEKL. This CDR3 is 16 amino acids long. The CDR3 nucleotides read TGCGCCAGCAGCCGCGATGCTGGGGGGAGTGAGGCCGGGCAGTTCTTC. Translated, it gives CASSRDAGGSEAGQFF.

The rearrangement links TRBV15 to TRBJ1-1, with 10 bases matching TRBD1. The ends lost 2 bases at V and 5 bases at J; junction bases unmatched: 8. CDR3 length: 16 amino acids. Looked up from germline, CDR1 is LNHNV and CDR2 is YYDKDF (reference sequence). CDR3: CATSRQTGGARTEAFF. Written as DNA, the CDR3 is TGTGCCACCAGCAGACAGACAGGGGGCGCGAGAACTGAAGCTTTCTTT.

J is TRBJ1-2 and V is TRBV19, with TRBD1 matching 7 bases. Germline loops: CDR1 LNHDA, CDR2 SQIVND (reference sequence). J gave up 0 bases and V 10 bases, and 11 bases lay outside the gene matches. The CDR3 has 15 residues. CDR3 DNA: TGTGCCACCTGGGACAGAGACTCTACTAACTATGGCTACACCTTC. Amino acid sequence: CATWDRDSTNYGYTF.

This clone was seen once. The chain links TRBV27 to TRBJ2-2; D may be TRBD2 (6 bases). Between the trimmed V and J ends, which lost 3 bases and 5 bases, there was a span of 10 bases. From germline, CDR1 is MNHEY and CDR2 SMNVEV (reference sequence). This CDR3 comprises 14 residues. The CDR3 loop reads CASSLNAGTGELFF. The CDR3 DNA reads as TGTGCCAGCAGTTTGAATGCGGGGACCGGGGAGCTGTTTTTT.

V usage is TRBV27 and J usage is TRBJ2-7; no definite D call. Germline V gives CDR1 MNHEY, CDR2 SMNVEV (reference sequence). Trimming removed 5 bases at V and 2 bases at J, with 13 bases between. The CDR3 spans 14 residues. The CDR3 reads CASSRTGLTYEQYF. The DNA for the CDR3 is TGTGCCAGCAGTAGGACGGGTCTTACCTACGAGCAGTACTTC.

The J gene is TRBJ2-7, the V gene TRBV5-5; 11 nucleotides match TRBD2. The CDR3 loop spans 15 amino acids. The germline CDR1 and CDR2 sequences are SGHKS and YYEKEE (reference sequence). With 4 bases clipped from V and 4 bases from J, the junction kept 7 bases outside the gene matches. The CDR3 is CASSLQLAGVYEQYF. CDR3 bases: TGTGCCAGCAGCCTCCAACTAGCGGGAGTATACGAGCAGTACTTC.

The chain has TRBV11-3 and TRBJ2-3; D is unclear. The V end lost 0 bases, the J end lost 11 bases, and 12 bases lay between the germline ends. Germline loops: CDR1 SGHNT, CDR2 YENEEA. The CDR3 is 13 amino acids. Written as DNA, the CDR3 is TGTGCCAGCAGCTTAGAAGGCTGGGTATGGCAGTATTTT. Encoded protein: CASSLEGWVWQYF.